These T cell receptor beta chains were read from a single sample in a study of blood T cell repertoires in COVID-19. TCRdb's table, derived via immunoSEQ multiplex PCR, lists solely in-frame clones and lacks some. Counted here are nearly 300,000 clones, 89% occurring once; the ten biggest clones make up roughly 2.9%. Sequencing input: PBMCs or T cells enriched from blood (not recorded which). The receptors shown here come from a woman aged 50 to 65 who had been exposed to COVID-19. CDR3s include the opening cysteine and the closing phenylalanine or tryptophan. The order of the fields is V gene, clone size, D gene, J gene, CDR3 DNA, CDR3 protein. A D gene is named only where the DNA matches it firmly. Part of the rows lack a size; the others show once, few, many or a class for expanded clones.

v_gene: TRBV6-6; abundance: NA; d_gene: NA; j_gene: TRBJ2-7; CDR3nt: TGTGCCAGCAGTTCCCAGGTCTTCTACGAGCAGTACTTC; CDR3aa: CASSSQVFYEQYF
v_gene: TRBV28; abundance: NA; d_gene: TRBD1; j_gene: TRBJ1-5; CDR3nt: TGTGCCAGCAGTTACAGGGGCTGGGGACCCCAGCATTTT; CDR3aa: CASSYRGWGPQHF
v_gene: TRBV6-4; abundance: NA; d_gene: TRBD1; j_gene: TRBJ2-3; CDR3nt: TGTGCCAGCAGTGGACAGGGGGGAGATACGCAGTATTTT; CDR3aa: CASSGQGGDTQYF
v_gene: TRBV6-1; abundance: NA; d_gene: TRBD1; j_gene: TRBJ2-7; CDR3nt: TGTGCCAGCAGTGATGAGGGCCGTGACAGGGCCTACGAGCAGTACTTC; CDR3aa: CASSDEGRDRAYEQYF
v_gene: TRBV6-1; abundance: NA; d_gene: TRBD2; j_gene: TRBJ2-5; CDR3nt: TGTGCCAGCAGTGAGCACCCGGTGGGACTAGCGGGGGGGTACCAAGAGACCCAGTACTTC; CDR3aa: CASSEHPVGLAGGYQETQYF
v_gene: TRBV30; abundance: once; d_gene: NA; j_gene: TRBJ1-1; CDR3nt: TGTGCCTGGACCCCTTTGCGGAACACTGAAGCTTTCTTT; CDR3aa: CAWTPLRNTEAFF
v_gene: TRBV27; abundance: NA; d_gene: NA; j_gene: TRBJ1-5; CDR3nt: TGTGCCAGCAGATCCCAGGGTTTTGGCAATCAGCCCCAGCATTTT; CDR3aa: CASRSQGFGNQPQHF
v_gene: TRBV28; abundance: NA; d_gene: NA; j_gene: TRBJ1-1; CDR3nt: TGTGCCAGCAGTTTAAGCACAGCGAACACTGAAGCTTTCTTT; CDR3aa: CASSLSTANTEAFF
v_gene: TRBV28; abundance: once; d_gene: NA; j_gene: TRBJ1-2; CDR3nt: TGTGCCAGCAGCATACAGGGATCCGGCTACACCTTC; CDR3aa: CASSIQGSGYTF
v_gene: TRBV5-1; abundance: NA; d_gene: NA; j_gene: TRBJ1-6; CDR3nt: TGCGCCAGCAGCTTTTGGGACTTCAGTTCACCCCTCCACTTT; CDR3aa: CASSFWDFSSPLHF
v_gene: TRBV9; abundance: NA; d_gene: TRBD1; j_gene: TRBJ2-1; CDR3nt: TGTGCCAGCAGCGGACAGGGGGGTCAGAATGAGCAGTTCTTC; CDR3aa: CASSGQGGQNEQFF
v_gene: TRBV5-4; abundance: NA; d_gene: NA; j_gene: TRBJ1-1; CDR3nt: TGTGCCAGCGGAATCAGGGGGAACACTGAAGCTTTCTTT; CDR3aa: CASGIRGNTEAFF
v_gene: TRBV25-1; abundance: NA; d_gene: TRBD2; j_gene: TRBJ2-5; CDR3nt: TGTGCCAGCAGTGAGTCAGCAGGGACTATCCAAGAGACCCAGTACTTC; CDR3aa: CASSESAGTIQETQYF
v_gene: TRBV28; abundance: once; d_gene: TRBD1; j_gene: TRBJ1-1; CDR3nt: TGTGCCAGCAGGCCAGGACAGGGGAACACTGAAGCTTTCTTT; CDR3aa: CASRPGQGNTEAFF
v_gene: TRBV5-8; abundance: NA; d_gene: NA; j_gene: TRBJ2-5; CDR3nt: TGTGCCAGCAGCTTGGTGTGGACAGATAAACGCCAAGAGACCCAGTACTTC; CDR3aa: CASSLVWTDKRQETQYF
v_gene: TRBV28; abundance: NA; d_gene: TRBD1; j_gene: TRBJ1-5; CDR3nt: TGTGCCAGCAGTCCTCGACAGGGCCGGGATTTAAATCAGCCCCAGCATTTT; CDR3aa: CASSPRQGRDLNQPQHF
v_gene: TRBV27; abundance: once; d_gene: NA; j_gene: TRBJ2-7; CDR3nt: TGTGCCAGCAGTAACCCAGGGAAACGGGACGAGCAGTACTTC; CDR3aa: CASSNPGKRDEQYF
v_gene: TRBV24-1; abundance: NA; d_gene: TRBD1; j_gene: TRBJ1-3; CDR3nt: TGTGCCACCAGTGACACCGGGACAGGGGCTGGAAACACCATATATTTT; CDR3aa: CATSDTGTGAGNTIYF
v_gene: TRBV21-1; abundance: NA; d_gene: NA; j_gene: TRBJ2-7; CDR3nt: TGTGCCAGCAGTTTCCAAGGACAGTTCTACGAGCAGTACTTC; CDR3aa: CASSFQGQFYEQYF
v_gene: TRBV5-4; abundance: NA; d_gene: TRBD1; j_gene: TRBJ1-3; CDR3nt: TGTGCCAGCAGCTTCCACTCGACAGGGATATCTGGAAACACCATATATTTT; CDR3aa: CASSFHSTGISGNTIYF
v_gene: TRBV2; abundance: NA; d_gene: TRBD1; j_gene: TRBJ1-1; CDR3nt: TGTGCCAGCAGTGAGACAGGGATGAACACTGAAGCTTTCTTT; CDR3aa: CASSETGMNTEAFF
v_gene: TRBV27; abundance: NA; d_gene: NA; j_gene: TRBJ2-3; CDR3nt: TGTGCCAGCAGTTACAGGGTTCGAGATACGCAGTATTTT; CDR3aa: CASSYRVRDTQYF
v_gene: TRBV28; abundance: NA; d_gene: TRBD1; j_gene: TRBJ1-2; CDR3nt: TGTGCCAGCAGCTCACTAGGGACAGGGCGATATGGCTACACCTTC; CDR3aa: CASSSLGTGRYGYTF
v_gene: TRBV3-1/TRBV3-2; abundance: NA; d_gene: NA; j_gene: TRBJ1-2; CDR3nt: TGTGCCAGCAGCCCCGGGGGGCTTAACTATGGCTACACCTTC; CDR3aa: CASSPGGLNYGYTF
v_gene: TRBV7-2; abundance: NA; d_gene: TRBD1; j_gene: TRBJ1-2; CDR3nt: TGTGCCAGCAGCCTGGACAGGGGAGCCTATGGCTACACCTTC; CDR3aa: CASSLDRGAYGYTF
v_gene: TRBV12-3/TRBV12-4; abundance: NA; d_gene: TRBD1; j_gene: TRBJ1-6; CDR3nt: TGTGCCAGCAGTCGGGACAGCCGTTCACCCCTCCACTTT; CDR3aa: CASSRDSRSPLHF
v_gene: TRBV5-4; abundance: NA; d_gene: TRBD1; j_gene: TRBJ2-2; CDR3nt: TGTGCCAGCAGCTTCGGGACAGGGAACACCGGGGAGCTGTTTTTT; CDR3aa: CASSFGTGNTGELFF
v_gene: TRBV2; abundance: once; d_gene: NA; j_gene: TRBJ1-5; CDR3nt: TGTGCCAGCAGCCCGGACAGAAACAATCAGCCCCAGCATTTT; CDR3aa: CASSPDRNNQPQHF
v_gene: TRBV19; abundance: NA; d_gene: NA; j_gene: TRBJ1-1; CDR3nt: TGTGCCAGTAGACAGACAAGAAACACTGAAGCTTTCTTT; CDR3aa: CASRQTRNTEAFF
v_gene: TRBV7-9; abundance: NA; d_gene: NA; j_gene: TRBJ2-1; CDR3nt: TGTGCCAGCAGGCCAGGGGTGTCGGACAATGAGCAGTTCTTC; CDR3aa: CASRPGVSDNEQFF
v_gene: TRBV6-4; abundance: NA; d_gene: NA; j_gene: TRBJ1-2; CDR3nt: TGTGCCAGCGGGGGGTGGGAAGGCTACACCTTC; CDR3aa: CASGGWEGYTF
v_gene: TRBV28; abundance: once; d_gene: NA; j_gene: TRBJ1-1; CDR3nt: TGTGCCAGCAGTTTATCTCGTCAGGCCACTGAAGCTTTCTTT; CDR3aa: CASSLSRQATEAFF
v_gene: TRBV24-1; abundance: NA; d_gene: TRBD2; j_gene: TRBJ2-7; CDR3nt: TGTGCCACCAGTGACCCGGGACTACCCCTCTTAACCTACGAGCAGTACTTC; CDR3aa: CATSDPGLPLLTYEQYF
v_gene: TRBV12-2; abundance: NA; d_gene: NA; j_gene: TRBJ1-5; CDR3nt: TGTGCAAGTCGCCCCAACAGGTTTAATAGCAATCAGCCCCAGCATTTT; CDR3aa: CASRPNRFNSNQPQHF
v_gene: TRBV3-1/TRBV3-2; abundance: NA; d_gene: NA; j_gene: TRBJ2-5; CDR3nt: TGTGCCAGCAGCCAAGTAAAAGAGACCCAGTACTTC; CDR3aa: CASSQVKETQYF
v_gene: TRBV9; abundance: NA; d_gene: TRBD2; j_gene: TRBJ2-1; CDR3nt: TGTGCCAGCAGCCCGATTAGCGGGGGGTTTGGGAATGAGCAGTTCTTC; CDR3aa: CASSPISGGFGNEQFF
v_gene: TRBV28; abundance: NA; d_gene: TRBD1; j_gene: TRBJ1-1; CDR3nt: TGTGCCAGCAGTTACCCCTTGAGACAGGGGTCACCCCGGGCTTTCTTT; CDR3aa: CASSYPLRQGSPRAFF
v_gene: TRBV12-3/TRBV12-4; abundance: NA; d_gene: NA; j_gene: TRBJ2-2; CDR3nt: TGTGCCAGCAGTTTGGCCGGGAGCGGGGAGCTGTTTTTT; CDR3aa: CASSLAGSGELFF
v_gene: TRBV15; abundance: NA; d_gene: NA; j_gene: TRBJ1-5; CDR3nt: TGTGCCACCAGCAGAGATCAGGGCGCGCTGGCTCAGCCCCAGCATTTT; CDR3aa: CATSRDQGALAQPQHF
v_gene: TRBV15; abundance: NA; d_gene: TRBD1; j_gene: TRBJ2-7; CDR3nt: TGTGCCACCAGCAGAGATTCCCGCGGCAGGGGGACGCTCGAGCAGTACTTC; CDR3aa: CATSRDSRGRGTLEQYF
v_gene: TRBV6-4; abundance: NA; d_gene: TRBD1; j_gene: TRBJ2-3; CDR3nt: TGTGCCAGCAGTGACTCGACAGGGAACACAGATACGCAGTATTTT; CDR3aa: CASSDSTGNTDTQYF